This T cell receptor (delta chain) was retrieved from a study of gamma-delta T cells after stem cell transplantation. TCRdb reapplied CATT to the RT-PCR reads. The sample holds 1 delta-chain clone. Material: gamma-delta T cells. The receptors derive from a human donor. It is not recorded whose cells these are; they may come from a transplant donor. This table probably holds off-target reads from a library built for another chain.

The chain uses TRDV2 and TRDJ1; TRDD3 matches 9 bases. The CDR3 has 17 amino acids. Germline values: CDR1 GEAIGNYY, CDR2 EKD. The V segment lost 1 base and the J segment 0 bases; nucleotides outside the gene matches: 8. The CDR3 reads CACDTVLGDPYTDKLIF. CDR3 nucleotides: TGTGCCTGTGACACGGTACTGGGGGACCCGTACACCGATAAACTCATCTTT.